This T cell receptor beta chain stems from a study of blood T cell repertoires in COVID-19. As for the study in general: Whether acute or convalescent, the COVID-19 samples came from the United States, Italy and Spain.

Produced via immunoSEQ multiplex PCR; TCRdb's table is partial and in-frame only. The table shows over 60,000 clones, with roughly three quarters occurring only once. The CDR3 length is 14 residues. Germline V gene lookup returns CDR1 GTSNPN and CDR2 SVGIG (reference sequence). V dropped 5 bases and J dropped 4; count of bases not matched to a gene: 6. The clonotype originates from a human donor in a cohort sampled during active COVID-19. Sequencing input: peripheral blood. The chain is built from TRBV30 and TRBJ2-2; TRBD2 aligns across 8 bases. Here the CDR3 reads CAWDGRGITGELFF. For the CDR3, the DNA is TGTGCCTGGGACGGGAGGGGCATCACCGGGGAGCTGTTTTTT.